The clone carrying this TCR beta chain was recorded at least ten times. Its antigen is as yet unknown. With no exceptions, donors were healthy Caucasians. This sample was included in a study of identical twins. Study-wide results and caveats: Out-of-frame alpha sequences common to twins exhibited an excess of low generation probability. Beta clonotypes that were abundant in cord blood contained fewer insertions, a pattern absent from memory repertoires.

V was pared by 5 bases and J by 7 bases, with 8 bases of the junction left unmatched. Germline CDR1 and CDR2: MNHEY and SMNVEV (reference sequence). This CDR3 contains 15 residues. A universal primer site arose from template switching, and cDNA bore unique molecular identifiers. TCRdb fed the 5' RACE reads into MiXCR, producing one record per CDR3 protein. The sample lists 450,000 or so distinct CDR3 sequences; 14% were seen once. These data were likewise used in another study, on yellow fever vaccine responses in identical twins.

V usage is TRBV27 and J usage is TRBJ2-1; 10 bases align to TRBD1. The sample taken for sequencing was CD4+ T cells sorted from blood. The sequence was obtained from a woman aged 18-29 years in good health. The DNA of the CDR3 is TGTGCCAGCAGTACACGGGACAGGGGATGGAATGAGCAGTTCTTC. It specifies CASSTRDRGWNEQFF.